A selection of T cell receptor beta chains follows, all from one sample in a study of cytomegalovirus exposure and HLA in healthy donors. Method: immunoSEQ multiplex PCR; TCRdb's copy keeps in-frame clones and lacks some. The table records over 65,000 clones, approximately 80% of them present only once. Sequencing was performed on PBMCs. These receptors were taken from a human donor in good health. Both conserved end residues are part of each CDR3. The order of the fields is D gene, J gene, V gene, clone size, CDR3 protein, CDR3 DNA. D genes are given only for firm matches. Where a row states a size, it is once, few, many or the class of an expanded clone; other rows omit it.

>TRBD2|TRBJ2-5|TRBV29-1|few
CSVVGGSGETQYF
TGCAGCGTTGTGGGAGGGTCTGGAGAGACCCAGTACTTC
>NA|TRBJ1-1|TRBV19|few
CASSEGGGRVEAFF
TGTGCCAGTAGCGAAGGGGGGGGGAGGGTTGAAGCTTTCTTT
>NA|TRBJ2-5|TRBV15|NA
CATSWEEETQYF
TGTGCCACCAGCTGGGAGGAGGAGACCCAGTACTTC
>TRBD1|TRBJ1-3|TRBV6-1|NA
CASRGQGVTGNTIYF
TGTGCCAGCAGGGGACAGGGGGTTACTGGAAACACCATATATTTT
>TRBD1|TRBJ2-2|TRBV5-6|NA
CASSSGTGGDTGELFF
TGTGCCAGCAGCTCCGGGACAGGGGGCGACACCGGGGAGCTGTTTTTT
>TRBD1|TRBJ1-2|TRBV16|NA
CASSQSPKQGNGYTF
TGTGCCAGCAGCCAATCCCCTAAACAGGGGAATGGCTACACCTTC
>TRBD2|TRBJ2-1|TRBV10-3|once
CAISESPLSGGGFYNEQFF
TGTGCCATCAGTGAGTCTCCCCTTAGCGGGGGGGGGTTCTACAATGAGCAGTTCTTC
>NA|TRBJ1-4|TRBV28|NA
CASSKSGQASEKLFF
TGTGCCAGCAGCAAATCAGGTCAAGCCTCTGAAAAACTGTTTTTT
>TRBD1|TRBJ1-3|TRBV19|few
CASSITAPGGVSGNTIYF
TGTGCCAGTAGTATAACGGCTCCAGGGGGCGTCTCTGGAAACACCATATATTTT
>NA|TRBJ1-2|TRBV29-1|NA
CSVEDREGVGYTF
TGCAGCGTTGAAGATCGGGAGGGAGTCGGCTACACCTTC
>TRBD1|TRBJ1-5|TRBV19|once
CASSMGQLIQPQHF
TGTGCCAGTAGTATGGGACAGCTAATCCAGCCCCAGCATTTT
>NA|TRBJ1-5|TRBV7-2|NA
CASSPNGAGLQPQHF
TGTGCCAGCAGCCCGAATGGGGCAGGGCTTCAGCCCCAGCATTTT
>NA|TRBJ2-3|TRBV19|once
CASSIAGLTDTQYF
TGTGCCAGTAGTATTGCGGGGCTCACAGATACGCAGTATTTT
>NA|TRBJ1-2|TRBV6-5|NA
CATTARGNGYTF
TGTGCCACCACCGCTCGGGGGAATGGCTACACCTTC
>TRBD2|TRBJ2-5|TRBV15|NA
CATSRDSGGETQYF
TGTGCCACCAGCAGAGATAGCGGGGGGGAGACCCAGTACTTC
>NA|TRBJ2-3|TRBV10-3|once
CAISEPRLGTDTQYF
TGTGCCATCAGTGAGCCCCGACTAGGCACAGATACGCAGTATTTT
>TRBD1|TRBJ2-7|TRBV5-4|NA
CASSLRTGLTYEQYF
TGTGCCAGCAGCCTAAGGACAGGGTTAACCTACGAGCAGTACTTC
>TRBD1|TRBJ1-5|TRBV7-9|NA
CASSQQGVNQPQHF
TGTGCCAGCAGTCAACAGGGGGTCAATCAGCCCCAGCATTTT
>TRBD1|TRBJ1-1|TRBV6-6|NA
CASSYPGQGNTEAFF
TGTGCCAGCAGTTACCCCGGACAGGGTAACACTGAAGCTTTCTTT
>NA|TRBJ1-5|TRBV6-1|NA
CASSANRRTYDSNQPQHF
TGTGCCAGCAGTGCTAACAGGCGAACTTACGATAGCAATCAGCCCCAGCATTTT
>NA|TRBJ1-3|TRBV30|NA
CASAGASGNTIYF
TGTGCCTCGGCGGGTGCCTCTGGAAACACCATATATTTT
>TRBD2|TRBJ2-2|TRBV10-2|NA
CASFGRGAKTGELFF
TGCGCCAGCTTCGGGCGGGGGGCCAAGACCGGGGAGCTGTTTTTT
>TRBD1|TRBJ2-1|TRBV30|NA
CAWSGDRGPGEQFF
TGTGCCTGGAGTGGGGACAGGGGGCCGGGTGAGCAGTTCTTC
>NA|TRBJ1-4|TRBV5-1|NA
CASSLDPYPDEKLFF
TGCGCCAGCAGCTTGGACCCATACCCGGATGAAAAACTGTTTTTT
>NA|TRBJ1-5|TRBV2|NA
CASRLGLSSQPQHF
TGTGCCAGCAGATTGGGACTTTCCTCTCAGCCCCAGCATTTT
>NA|TRBJ2-7|TRBV5-8|NA
CASSLNRGGEQYF
TGTGCCAGCAGCTTGAACAGGGGGGGAGAGCAGTACTTC
>TRBD1|TRBJ1-2|TRBV7-2|NA
CASSFVDRGQGYTF
TGTGCCAGCAGCTTTGTCGACAGGGGGCAAGGCTACACCTTC
>NA|TRBJ2-7|TRBV19|NA
CASKRQDGEQYF
TGTGCCAGTAAGCGACAGGATGGGGAGCAGTACTTC
>NA|TRBJ1-3|TRBV6-6|few
CASSSGGLAGNTIYF
TGTGCCAGCAGTTCGGGGGGTTTGGCTGGAAACACCATATATTTT
>TRBD1|TRBJ1-1|TRBV19|NA
CASFPRQGTNTEAFF
TGTGCCAGTTTTCCTCGACAGGGAACGAACACTGAAGCTTTCTTT
>TRBD1|TRBJ1-6|TRBV19|NA
CASTGGDSSYNSPLHF
TGTGCCAGTACCGGTGGGGACAGCTCCTATAATTCACCCCTCCACTTT
>NA|TRBJ1-5|TRBV7-2|NA
CASSLIGAGNQPQHF
TGTGCCAGCAGCTTGATAGGGGCAGGTAATCAGCCCCAGCATTTT
>NA|TRBJ1-6|TRBV5-8|NA
CASSRVQSNSPLHF
TGTGCCAGCAGCCGGGTGCAGAGTAATTCACCCCTCCACTTT
>TRBD2|TRBJ2-5|TRBV29-1|NA
CSVRLAGGETQYF
TGCAGCGTGAGGCTAGCGGGGGGTGAGACCCAGTACTTC
>NA|TRBJ1-4|TRBV7-9|NA
CASSLGQANEKLFF
TGTGCCAGCAGCTTGGGCCAAGCTAATGAAAAACTGTTTTTT
>NA|TRBJ2-7|TRBV13|NA
CASSFPPPNNYEQYF
TGTGCCAGCAGCTTTCCTCCTCCCAACAACTACGAGCAGTACTTC
>NA|TRBJ2-3|TRBV2|NA
CASSEEQGTDTQYF
TGTGCCAGCAGTGAAGAACAGGGCACAGATACGCAGTATTTT
>NA|TRBJ1-6|TRBV6-5|NA
CASSLNPRGNSPLHF
TGTGCCAGCAGCCTTAATCCCCGAGGGAATTCACCCCTCCACTTT
>TRBD2|TRBJ2-7|TRBV7-2|NA
CASSTPGGTSYEQYF
TGTGCCAGCAGCACCCCGGGGGGGACTTCCTACGAGCAGTACTTC
>NA|TRBJ2-1|TRBV2|NA
CASSEQFEQFF
TGTGCCAGCAGTGAACAATTTGAGCAGTTCTTC
>NA|TRBJ1-4|TRBV30|NA
CAWSTERGTEKLFF
TGTGCCTGGAGTACTGAGCGGGGAACTGAAAAACTGTTTTTT
>TRBD1|TRBJ1-1|TRBV19|NA
CASSFGTGMENTEAFF
TGTGCCAGTAGTTTCGGGACAGGGATGGAGAACACTGAAGCTTTCTTT
>NA|TRBJ2-7|TRBV19|NA
CASSRGGATYEQYF
TGTGCCAGTAGTAGGGGGGGCGCGACCTACGAGCAGTACTTC
>NA|TRBJ2-2|TRBV7-9|NA
CASSLGGTATTGELFF
TGTGCCAGCAGCTTAGGAGGCACGGCGACCACCGGGGAGCTGTTTTTT
>TRBD2|TRBJ2-2|TRBV5-4|NA
CASSFAGGSNTGELFF
TGTGCCAGCAGCTTTGCGGGGGGATCGAACACCGGGGAGCTGTTTTTT
>NA|TRBJ1-3|TRBV30|NA
CAWIARAPRAGNTIYF
TGTGCCTGGATCGCTCGAGCCCCGAGGGCTGGAAACACCATATATTTT
>TRBD1|TRBJ2-4|TRBV7-6|once
CASSLGTGAAHIQYF
TGTGCCAGCAGCTTAGGGACAGGAGCGGCGCACATTCAGTACTTC
>TRBD1|TRBJ2-1|TRBV4-1|few
CASSQVGQGRRDEQFF
TGCGCCAGCAGCCAAGTGGGACAGGGAAGAAGAGATGAGCAGTTCTTC
>NA|TRBJ1-1|TRBV30|NA
CAWNQGRSTEAFF
TGTGCCTGGAATCAGGGAAGGAGCACTGAAGCTTTCTTT
>NA|TRBJ1-1|TRBV9|once
CASSPGLRGGNTEAFF
TGTGCCAGCAGCCCGGGCCTCCGGGGAGGGAACACTGAAGCTTTCTTT
>NA|TRBJ2-5|TRBV10-2|NA
CASNHGGGQETQYF
TGCGCCAGCAACCACGGGGGTGGCCAAGAGACCCAGTACTTC